Listed here are 6 T cell receptor beta chains from one sample, sequenced in a study of Graves' ophthalmopathy and Graves' hyperthyroidism. Transcripts of RNA were the source for amplifying TCR beta CDR3 regions. The library came from an HTBI-primed first-round RT-PCR and a second-round multiplex PCR. From the multiplex PCR reads, TCRdb called clonotypes with MiXCR, one entry per CDR3 protein. The data contain hundreds of thousands of distinct CDR3 sequences, roughly 39% of them singletons. The sample was peripheral blood. The origin of the receptors is an adult man with Graves' ophthalmopathy.

CDR3 bases: TGTGCCAGCAGCTTAGCGGGACTAGCGGGAGGCGTCGGGGCCAACGTCCTGACTTTC. It translates to CASSLAGLAGGVGANVLTF. The chain recombines TRBV7-9 with TRBJ2-6; 15 bases align to TRBD2. V trimming: 0 bases; J trimming: 4 bases; junction bases outside the gene matches: 4. This CDR3 region has 19 residues. CDR1 SEHNR and CDR2 FQNEAQ come from the germline V gene (reference sequence).

This clonotype was detected only once. The chain recombines TRBV7-3 with TRBJ1-6, with a weak D call TRBD1 (6 bases). The V end lost 3 bases, the J end lost 7 bases, and 16 bases lay between the germline ends. This CDR3 has 16 residues. The germline gives CDR1 SGHTA, CDR2 FQGTGA. The CDR3 sequence: CASSFGGTYRNSPLHF. Written as DNA, the CDR3 is TGTGCCAGCAGCTTCGGGGGGACATATAGGAATTCACCCCTCCACTTT. Based on the CDR3 plus reference TRBV7-3 and TRBJ1-6, the full variable domain is GAGVSQTPSNKVTEKGKYVELRCDPISGHTALYWYRQSLGQGPEFLIYFQGTGAADDSGLPNDRFFAVRPEGSVSTLKIQRTERGDSAVYLCASSFGGTYRNSPLHFGNGTRLTVT.

Note on this clonotype: In this CDR3 the conserved last residue, phenylalanine or tryptophan, is missing, so a read error is likely. The DNA is omitted, as the CDR3 cannot be located on it reliably, and the CDR3 follows TCRdb's listing. CDR3 loop: CASSPGTSND. The chain couples TRBV7-8 to TRBJ1-1; TRBD1, the table's D call, was not compared with the DNA. The germline V gene encodes CDR1 SGHVS and CDR2 FQNEAQ. The length of the CDR3 is 10 amino acids, counting both ends.

This clonotype was recorded many times. This rearrangement joins TRBV7-2 to TRBJ2-5; 7 bases fit TRBD2. Germline loops: CDR1 SGHTA, CDR2 FQGNSA. The CDR3 covers 15 residues. V was clipped by 1 base and J by 5 bases; unmatched bases: 7. The CDR3 loop is CASSLDWTSGETQYF. CDR3 nucleotides: TGTGCCAGCAGCTTAGATTGGACTAGTGGGGAGACCCAGTACTTC.

The chain employs TRBV6-5 and TRBJ2-2; 8 nucleotides line up with TRBD1. V trimming: 2 bases; J trimming: 4 bases; junction bases outside the gene matches: 3. The CDR3 runs to 15 residues. CDR1 is MNHEY and CDR2 is SVGAGI in the germline V gene. CDR3 protein: CASSYQGAGTGELFF. In DNA, the CDR3 is TGTGCCAGCAGTTACCAGGGGGCGGGCACCGGGGAGCTGTTTTTT.

DNA of the CDR3: TGTGCCAGTAGTAGAGCCTCGGCAGGGGGCTTGAGTTGGAGCAATCAGCCCCAGCATTTT. Translation gives CASSRASAGGLSWSNQPQHF. The V and J genes are TRBV19 and TRBJ1-5, with TRBD1 identical over 8 bases. The CDR3 is 20 amino acids. Looked up from germline, CDR1 is LNHDA and CDR2 is SQIVND (reference sequence). Trimming cost V 4 bases and J 1 base; bases outside gene matches: 18.